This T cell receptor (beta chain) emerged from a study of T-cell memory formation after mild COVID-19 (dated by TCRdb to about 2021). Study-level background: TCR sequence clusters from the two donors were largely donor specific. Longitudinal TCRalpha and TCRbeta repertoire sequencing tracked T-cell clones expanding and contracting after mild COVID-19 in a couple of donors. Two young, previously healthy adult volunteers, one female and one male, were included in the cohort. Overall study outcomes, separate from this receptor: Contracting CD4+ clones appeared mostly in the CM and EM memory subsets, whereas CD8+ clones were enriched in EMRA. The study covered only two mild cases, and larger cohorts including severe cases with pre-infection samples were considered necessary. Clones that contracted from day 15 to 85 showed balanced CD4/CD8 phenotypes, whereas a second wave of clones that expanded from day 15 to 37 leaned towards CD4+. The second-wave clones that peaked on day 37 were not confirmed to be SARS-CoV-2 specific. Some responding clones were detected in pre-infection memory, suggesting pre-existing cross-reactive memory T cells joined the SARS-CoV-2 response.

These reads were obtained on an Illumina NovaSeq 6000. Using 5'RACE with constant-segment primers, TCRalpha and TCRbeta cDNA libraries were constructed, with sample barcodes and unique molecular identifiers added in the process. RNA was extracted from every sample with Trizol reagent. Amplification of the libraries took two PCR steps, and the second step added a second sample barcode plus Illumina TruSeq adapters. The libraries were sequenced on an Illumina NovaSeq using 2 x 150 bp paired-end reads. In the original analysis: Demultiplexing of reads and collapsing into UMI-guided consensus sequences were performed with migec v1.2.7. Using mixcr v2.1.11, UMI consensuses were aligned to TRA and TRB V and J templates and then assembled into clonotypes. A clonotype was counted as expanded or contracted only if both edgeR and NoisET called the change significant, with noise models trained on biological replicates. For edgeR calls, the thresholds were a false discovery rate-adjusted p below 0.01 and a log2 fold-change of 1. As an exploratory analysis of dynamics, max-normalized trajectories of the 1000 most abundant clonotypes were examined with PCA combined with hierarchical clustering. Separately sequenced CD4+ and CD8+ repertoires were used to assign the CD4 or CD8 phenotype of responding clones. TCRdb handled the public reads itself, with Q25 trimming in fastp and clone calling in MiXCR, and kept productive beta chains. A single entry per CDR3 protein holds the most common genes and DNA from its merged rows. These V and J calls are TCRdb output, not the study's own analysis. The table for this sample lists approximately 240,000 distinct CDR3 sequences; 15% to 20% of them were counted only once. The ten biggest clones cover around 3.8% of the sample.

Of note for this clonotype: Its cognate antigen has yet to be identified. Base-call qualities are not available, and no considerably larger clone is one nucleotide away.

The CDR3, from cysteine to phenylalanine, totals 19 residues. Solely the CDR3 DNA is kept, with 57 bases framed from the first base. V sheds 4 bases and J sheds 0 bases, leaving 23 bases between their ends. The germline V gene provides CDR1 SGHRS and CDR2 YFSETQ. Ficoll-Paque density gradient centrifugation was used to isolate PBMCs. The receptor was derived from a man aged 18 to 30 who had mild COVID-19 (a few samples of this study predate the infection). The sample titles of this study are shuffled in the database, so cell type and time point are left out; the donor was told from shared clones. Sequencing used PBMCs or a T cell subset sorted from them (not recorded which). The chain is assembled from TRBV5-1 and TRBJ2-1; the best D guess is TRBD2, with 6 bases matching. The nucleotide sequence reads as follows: TGCGCCAGCAGCCCCGGGGTTGGACTCCCCGGGAGCTCCTACAATGAGCAGTTCTTC. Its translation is CASSPGVGLPGSSYNEQFF.